The 8 T cell receptor beta chains reported below all come from one sample, sequenced in a study of cytomegalovirus exposure and HLA in healthy donors. The PCR was carried out with 60 Vbeta primers and 13 Jbeta primers. The method was immunoSEQ multiplex PCR; TCRdb's version includes in-frame clones alone and lacks a portion of them. This table has around 78,000 clones, around 80% appearing once. Material: PBMCs. The receptors derive from a male donor in good health and CMV-seronegative.

The CDR3: CASSLGQAVDEQYF. The DNA for the CDR3 is TGTGCCAGCAGCTTAGGACAGGCTGTGGACGAGCAGTACTTC. The chain joins TRBV11-1 to TRBJ2-7, with D perhaps TRBD1 (6 bases). Per the germline V gene, CDR1 is SGHAT and CDR2 is FQDESV (reference sequence). Trimming removed 1 base from V and 5 bases from J, with 12 bases in between. The CDR3 sequence is 14 residues long.

This clone was detected a few times. This chain connects TRBV5-1 to TRBJ1-2; the match to TRBD1 covers 9 bases. The germline gives CDR1 SGHRS, CDR2 YFSETQ. There are 13 residues in the CDR3. V lost 4 bases and J lost 6; bases outside the gene matches: 4. DNA for the CDR3: TGCGCCAGCAGCATAGGGACAGGGAATGGCTACACCTTC. Translating it yields CASSIGTGNGYTF.

This clone was recorded only once. The genes are TRBV29-1 and TRBJ2-7; 9 nucleotides agree with TRBD1. The CDR3 runs 11 residues. Germline V gene lookup returns CDR1 SQVTM and CDR2 ANQGSEA. Germline trimming cut 7 bases from V and 9 bases from J; bases unmatched to any gene: 7. DNA for the CDR3: TGCAGCGCCAGAACAGGGGGCGGGCAGTACTTC. Encoded protein: CSARTGGGQYF.

The V and J genes are TRBV30 and TRBJ1-1, with D tentatively TRBD1 (5 bases). The CDR3 contains 18 residues. Between the trimmed V and J ends, which lost 8 bases and 0 bases, there was a span of 28 bases. Germline values: CDR1 GTSNPN, CDR2 SVGIG (reference sequence). CDR3 protein: CATGGIGALRGMNTEAFF. As DNA, the CDR3 is TGTGCCACTGGAGGGATCGGGGCCCTCAGAGGGATGAACACTGAAGCTTTCTTT. The entire variable domain, with the rest obtained from reference TRBV30 and TRBJ1-1, is as follows: SQTIHQWPATLVQPVGSPLSLECTVEGTSNPNLYWYRQAAGRGLQLLFYSVGIGQISSEVPQNLSASRPQDRQFILSSKKLLLSDSGFYLCATGGIGALRGMNTEAFFGQGTRLTVV.

The chain is built from TRBV4-3 and TRBJ1-1, with 7 bases identical to TRBD1. The germline CDR1 and CDR2 sequences are LGHNA and YSLEER. Trimming removed 4 bases from V and 4 bases from J; junction bases left unmatched: 6. The CDR3 contains 14 residues. CDR3 sequence (DNA): TGCGCCAGCAGCCTCCAGGGGGTGGTCACTGAAGCTTTCTTT. It codes for CASSLQGVVTEAFF.

The chain uses TRBV30 and TRBJ1-1; TRBD1 matches 8 bases. The CDR3 has 18 amino acids. With V trimmed by 1 base and J by 6 bases, 19 bases remained unmatched. CDR1 GTSNPN and CDR2 SVGIG come from the germline V gene (reference sequence). This CDR3 is CAWSGPIVGDRGFAEAFF. In DNA form, the CDR3 reads TGTGCCTGGAGTGGGCCCATTGTCGGAGACAGGGGATTCGCTGAAGCTTTCTTT.

The chain is built from TRBV4-2 and TRBJ2-1, with 9 bases that match TRBD1. The germline CDR1 and CDR2 sequences are LGHNA and YNFKEQ. The CDR3 spans 17 residues. The ends lost 4 bases at V and 2 bases at J; junction bases unmatched: 9. Here the CDR3 DNA reads TGTGCCAGCAGCCCTACACCGGACAGGGGCCCCTACAATGAGCAGTTCTTC. Translated: CASSPTPDRGPYNEQFF.

The chain uses TRBV28 and TRBJ2-5; 7 nucleotides align to TRBD2. Germline lookup yields CDR1 MDHEN and CDR2 SYDVKM. There are 12 residues in the CDR3. Trimming cost V 8 bases and J 7 bases; bases outside gene matches: 7. CDR3 in DNA: TGTGCCAGCTCAGGGCCGGGGGGGACCCAGTACTTC. Translated: CASSGPGGTQYF. The full variable domain, rest sourced from reference TRBV28 and TRBJ2-5, is DVKVTQSSRYLVKRTGEKVFLECVQDMDHENMFWYRQDPGLGLRLIYFSYDVKMKEKGDIPEGYSVSREKKERFSLILESASTNQTSMYLCASSGPGGTQYFGPGTRLLVL.